Presented here are 26 T cell receptor beta chains from one specimen sequenced in a study of blood T cell repertoires in COVID-19. Clones were sequenced by immunoSEQ multiplex PCR, and TCRdb holds only the in-frame ones, with some missing. The sample lists some 390,000 clones; 75% to 90% were seen once. Material for sequencing was PBMCs or T cells enriched from blood (not recorded which). These receptors were obtained from a man under 40 who had recovered from COVID-19.

As regards this clone: Germline is not matched at one junction end, which may reflect a read error. The chain is built from TRBV7-7 and TRBJ2-1; possible D gene TRBD2, 6 bases. CDR3 length equals 19 residues. Germline CDR1 reads SSHAT; CDR2 reads FNYEAQ (reference sequence). CDR3 nucleotide sequence: TGTGCTAGCAGCCCTCGTCTCCCTACTTGGGAGCGGGTGGACAATGAGCAGTTCTTC. Its translation: CASSPRLPTWERVDNEQFF.

The chain uses TRBV10-3 and TRBJ1-5, with unresolved D. The CDR3 spans 12 residues. Germline V lookup: CDR1 ENHRY, CDR2 SYGVKD. Trimming took 0 bases from V and 9 from J, leaving 6 bases between them. The CDR3 DNA sequence: TGTGCCATCAGTGAGTCTGAGGGGCCCCAGCATTTT. Amino acid sequence: CAISESEGPQHF.

The chain has TRBV7-2 and TRBJ2-1; unclear D gene. Looked up from germline, CDR1 is SGHTA and CDR2 is FQGNSA. V lost 2 bases, J lost 8 bases, and 4 bases lay in between. This CDR3 is 11 amino acids long. The CDR3 is CASSLFYEQFF. CDR3 nucleotide sequence: TGTGCCAGCAGCTTATTCTATGAGCAGTTCTTC.

The chain links TRBV28 to TRBJ1-4, with unresolved D. This CDR3 has 15 residues. CDR1 is MDHEN and CDR2 is SYDVKM in the germline V gene. The V end was cut by 8 bases, the J end by 4 bases, with 17 bases between. This chain's CDR3 is CASGPLGVDNEKLFF. The CDR3 nucleotides are TGTGCCAGCGGCCCCTTGGGAGTTGATAATGAAAAACTGTTTTTT.

Here the CDR3 reads CASSLAGEWETQYF. In nucleotides, the CDR3 is TGTGCCAGCAGCTTAGCGGGAGAGTGGGAGACCCAGTACTTC. The chain is built from TRBV11-2 and TRBJ2-5, with D possibly TRBD2 on 6 matching bases. The V end was cut by 1 base, the J end by 5 bases, with 11 bases between. CDR1 and CDR2 from the germline V gene are SGHAT and FQNNGV. This CDR3 is 14 amino acids long.

The gene calls are TRBV5-1 and TRBJ1-2; D not resolved. Trimming pared 2 bases from V and 6 bases from J, leaving 8 bases between. This CDR3 is built from 12 residues. Per the germline V gene, CDR1 is SGHRS and CDR2 is YFSETQ. CDR3 sequence (DNA): TGCGCCAGCAGCTTACCCGGGGATGGCTACACCTTC. This codes for CASSLPGDGYTF.

DNA for the CDR3: TGTGCCAGCAGCCCATGGGAGTACCAAGAGACCCAGTACTTC. Amino acids: CASSPWEYQETQYF. The chain links TRBV3-1 (or the pseudogene TRBV3-2) to TRBJ2-5; D is perhaps TRBD2 (5 bases). The CDR3 consists of 14 residues. Trimming cost V 4 bases and J 0 bases, with 9 bases left between them. The germline V gene encodes CDR1 LGHDT and CDR2 YNNKEL (reference sequence).

V gene TRBV11-2 combines with J gene TRBJ2-2, with D hard to call. The CDR3 is 13 residues long. V lost 4 bases, J lost 3 bases, and 6 bases lay in between. From germline, CDR1 is SGHAT and CDR2 FQNNGV. The CDR3 DNA follows: TGTGCCAGCAGCTGGGCGCACACCGGGGAGCTGTTTTTT. Its protein is CASSWAHTGELFF.

V and J are TRBV27 and TRBJ2-7; D ambiguous. Trimming removed 3 bases from V and 3 bases from J, with 9 bases in between. In germline, CDR1 is MNHEY, CDR2 SMNVEV (reference sequence). The CDR3 is 13 residues long. Here the CDR3 reads CASSLLGNYEQYF. The CDR3 coding sequence is TGTGCCAGCAGTTTGCTAGGTAACTACGAGCAGTACTTC.

V is TRBV9 and J is TRBJ2-1, with a tentative D call TRBD2 (5 bases). CDR1 is SGDLS and CDR2 is YYNGEE in the germline V gene. Trimming removed 0 bases at V and 5 bases at J, with 15 bases between. The CDR3 sequence is 16 residues long. The CDR3 nucleotides are TGTGCCAGCAGCGTAGACCCTACTTGGACTGACAATGAGCAGTTCTTC. It translates to CASSVDPTWTDNEQFF.

The V and J genes are TRBV28 and TRBJ1-2; D call uncertain. The V and J ends lost 3 bases and 4 bases respectively, with 12 bases between them. From germline, CDR1 is MDHEN and CDR2 SYDVKM. CDR3 length: 14 residues. The CDR3 is CASSFGRLGYGYTF. Written as DNA, the CDR3 is TGTGCCAGCAGTTTCGGCCGGCTAGGCTATGGCTACACCTTC.

The chain uses TRBV7-9 and TRBJ1-3; D unresolved. The V end lost 1 base, the J end lost 4 bases, and 14 bases lay between the germline ends. The CDR3 covers 16 residues. In germline, CDR1 is SEHNR, CDR2 FQNEAQ (reference sequence). The CDR3 loop reads CASSLGVGYSGNTIYF. For the CDR3, the DNA is TGTGCCAGCAGCTTAGGTGTCGGGTACTCCGGAAACACCATATATTTT. Full variable domain (missing parts from reference TRBV7-9 and TRBJ1-3): DTGVSQNPRHKITKRGQNVTFRCDPISEHNRLYWYRQTLGQGPEFLTYFQNEAQLEKSRLLSDRFSAERPKGSFSTLEIQRTEQGDSAMYLCASSLGVGYSGNTIYFGEGSWLTVV.

The V gene is TRBV28, the J gene TRBJ2-7; TRBD1 aligns across 9 bases. The CDR3 length is 16 residues. V trimming: 4 bases; J trimming: 2 bases; junction bases outside the gene matches: 9. The V gene's germline CDR1 is MDHEN and CDR2 SYDVKM. The CDR3 DNA is TGTGCCAGCAGTTCGTCCTCCGGGACAGGGACCTACGAGCAGTACTTC. It is translated as CASSSSSGTGTYEQYF.

CDR3 nucleotide sequence: TGTGCCACCAGTGATTTGCAACGGGCAGGGGGCGCGAACACCGGGGAGCTGTTTTTT. Amino acid sequence: CATSDLQRAGGANTGELFF. The chain couples TRBV24-1 to TRBJ2-2; the match to TRBD1 covers 8 bases. The CDR3 runs 19 residues. Germline values: CDR1 KGHDR, CDR2 SFDVKD. Trimming at V came to 0 bases and at J to 0 bases, leaving 8 bases not matched to a gene.

On this clone: In the same sample, other DNA sequences code for this CDR3. V usage is TRBV11-2 and J usage is TRBJ2-1, with 11 bases lining up with TRBD2. Germline-derived CDR1 and CDR2 are SGHAT and FQNNGV. V shed 1 base and J 4 bases; nucleotides not matched to a gene: 0. The CDR3 length is 15 residues. This CDR3 is CASSLGLAGYNEQFF. In nucleotides, the CDR3 is TGTGCCAGCAGCTTAGGACTAGCGGGATACAATGAGCAGTTCTTC.

The sample holds many counts of this clone. The rearrangement links TRBV6-6 to TRBJ1-1; TRBD1 might be the D (5 bases). Trimming cost V 5 bases and J 1 base, with 17 bases left between them. Germline V gives CDR1 MNHNY, CDR2 SVGAGI (reference sequence). There are 16 residues in the CDR3. The DNA of the CDR3 is TGTGCCAGCAGTCCCCGACCTGACAGCCCGAACACTGAAGCTTTCTTT. The encoded protein is CASSPRPDSPNTEAFF.

This rearrangement joins TRBV5-4 to TRBJ2-7; 14 bases agree with TRBD2. Trimming removed 4 bases from V and 2 bases from J; junction bases left unmatched: 11. The CDR3 is 18 amino acids. The germline gives CDR1 SGHNT, CDR2 YYREEE (reference sequence). The CDR3: CASSAGLAGAGNTYEQYF. For the CDR3, the DNA is TGTGCCAGCAGCGCGGGACTAGCGGGAGCGGGTAACACCTACGAGCAGTACTTC.

The chain combines TRBV6-5 with TRBJ2-1; TRBD2 is a possible D gene (6 bases). Germline V gene data show CDR1 as MNHEY and CDR2 as SVGAGI. CDR3 length: 15 residues. Deletions cut 8 bases from V and 11 bases from J, with 25 bases between. CDR3 DNA sequence: TGTGCCAGCCAGGAACCGGGACTCAGGTCCTTCAAGCAGTTCTTC. Translation: CASQEPGLRSFKQFF.

The V call is TRBV7-9, the J call TRBJ1-2; TRBD1 matches 8 bases. Per germline, CDR1 SEHNR and CDR2 FQNEAQ (reference sequence). The CDR3 spans 15 residues. V was clipped by 4 bases and J by 0 bases; unmatched bases: 4. Here the CDR3 DNA reads TGTGCCAGCAGCTCAAGGACAGGGCCTAACTATGGCTACACCTTC. It is translated as CASSSRTGPNYGYTF. Combining the CDR3 with reference TRBV7-9 and TRBJ1-2 gives the whole variable domain DTGVSQNPRHKITKRGQNVTFRCDPISEHNRLYWYRQTLGQGPEFLTYFQNEAQLEKSRLLSDRFSAERPKGSFSTLEIQRTEQGDSAMYLCASSSRTGPNYGYTFGSGTRLTVV.

The chain combines TRBV28 with TRBJ1-4, with 7 bases that match TRBD1. The CDR3 contains 15 residues. Trimming took 6 bases from V and 8 from J; bases not matched to a gene: 12. From germline, CDR1 is MDHEN and CDR2 SYDVKM. The CDR3 protein is CASSWTTGWGEKLFF. The DNA for the CDR3 is TGTGCCAGCAGCTGGACGACAGGGTGGGGCGAAAAACTGTTTTTT.

The V and J genes are TRBV28 and TRBJ2-7; 9 nucleotides align to TRBD1. Germline V gene data show CDR1 as MDHEN and CDR2 as SYDVKM. The J segment lost 4 bases and the V segment lost 5 bases, leaving 6 bases of the junction unmatched. This CDR3 region has 14 residues. CDR3: CASSAGQGGYEQYF. DNA of the CDR3: TGTGCCAGCAGTGCGGGACAGGGTGGATACGAGCAGTACTTC.

The chain joins TRBV5-5 to TRBJ2-4, with a possible D match to TRBD2 (6 bases). The CDR3 consists of 13 residues. V was clipped by 3 bases and J by 7 bases, with 11 bases between them. Germline CDR1 is SGHKS and CDR2 is YYEKEE (reference sequence). The CDR3 DNA reads as TGTGCCAGCAGCTCACTCGGAGGGAACATTCAGTACTTC. The encoded protein is CASSSLGGNIQYF.

This chain connects TRBV6-1 to TRBJ1-1; 8 bases are shared with TRBD1. The germline CDR1 and CDR2 sequences are MNHNS and SASEGT. The ends lost 2 bases at V and 5 bases at J; junction bases unmatched: 7. The CDR3 contains 15 residues. CDR3: CASSERQGSRTEAFF. The CDR3 region has the DNA TGTGCCAGCAGTGAAAGACAGGGGTCGAGAACTGAAGCTTTCTTT.

V gene TRBV28 combines with J gene TRBJ2-7, with D possibly being TRBD2 (5 bases). Germline V lookup: CDR1 MDHEN, CDR2 SYDVKM. This CDR3 spans 14 amino acids. V was shortened by 8 bases and J by 2 bases, with 16 bases between the two germline ends. CDR3 protein: CASRSSRGAYEQYF. Here the CDR3 DNA reads TGTGCCAGCCGATCGTCACGGGGTGCCTACGAGCAGTACTTC.

The chain carries TRBV10-3 and TRBJ1-3, with D maybe TRBD1 (5 bases). CDR3 length equals 14 residues. Germline V lookup: CDR1 ENHRY, CDR2 SYGVKD. The germline V and J ends were trimmed by 6 bases and 2 bases, with 11 bases remaining between them. The CDR3 spells CAIRGGETGNTIYF. The CDR3 region has the DNA TGTGCCATCAGGGGGGGGGAAACTGGAAACACCATATATTTT.

This chain connects TRBV2 to TRBJ1-2; D not resolved. V shed 5 bases and J shed 5 bases, with 15 bases lying between them. Germline V gene data show CDR1 as SNHLY and CDR2 as FYNNEI. This CDR3 has 14 residues. The CDR3 coding sequence is TGTGCCAGCAGTACCGGGTCGCCTGGGTATGGCTACACCTTC. It translates to CASSTGSPGYGYTF. Filled out from reference TRBV2 and TRBJ1-2, the complete variable domain reads EPEVTQTPSHQVTQMGQEVILRCVPISNHLYFYWYRQILGQKVEFLVSFYNNEISEKSEIFDDQFSVERPDGSNFTLKIRSTKLEDSAMYFCASSTGSPGYGYTFGSGTRLTVV.